The 24 T cell receptor beta chains presented below share a single source sample, sequenced in a study of blood T cell repertoires in COVID-19. Libraries were prepared by immunoSEQ multiplex PCR; TCRdb keeps only in-frame clonotypes and omits some of them. The table includes 200,000 to 250,000 clones, around four fifths detected once. Sequencing input: peripheral blood. The receptors originated from a woman in her 70s with COVID-19, enrolled during active disease.

This clone has only one observation. The genes are TRBV25-1 and TRBJ1-5, with a possible D match to TRBD1 (6 bases). This CDR3 region has 14 residues. Germline values: CDR1 MGHDK, CDR2 SYGVNS. Trimming cost V 1 base and J 4 bases, with 8 bases left between them. The CDR3 bases are TGTGCCAGCAGTGAATCCCAGGGGAATCAGCCCCAGCATTTT. This sequence encodes CASSESQGNQPQHF.

This chain links TRBV5-4 with TRBJ1-2; 7 positions match TRBD1. Germline V gene data show CDR1 as SGHNT and CDR2 as YYREEE (reference sequence). V dropped 2 bases and J dropped 3; count of bases not matched to a gene: 1. This CDR3 contains 13 residues. The DNA for the CDR3 is TGTGCCAGCAGCTTCCAGGGGGACTATGGCTACACCTTC. It translates to CASSFQGDYGYTF.

V is TRBV7-9 and J is TRBJ1-5; D remains ambiguous. The V gene lost 3 bases and the J gene lost 1 base, with 10 bases spanning the gap. The germline V gene has CDR1 SEHNR and CDR2 FQNEAQ (reference sequence). The CDR3 is 15 residues long. Written as DNA, the CDR3 is TGTGCCAGCAGCTTCTCACCCGGGAGCAATCAGCCCCAGCATTTT. It encodes CASSFSPGSNQPQHF. The variable domain in full, with the rest retrieved from reference TRBV7-9 and TRBJ1-5, is DTGVSQNPRHKITKRGQNVTFRCDPISEHNRLYWYRQTLGQGPEFLTYFQNEAQLEKSRLLSDRFSAERPKGSFSTLEIQRTEQGDSAMYLCASSFSPGSNQPQHFGDGTRLSIL.

This clone was detected only a few times. The chain uses TRBV19 and TRBJ1-4; D unclear. Germline CDR1 LNHDA, CDR2 SQIVND (reference sequence). The CDR3 contains 16 residues. Trimming pared 7 bases from V and 0 bases from J, leaving 15 bases between. The CDR3 protein is CASIDIPRATNEKLFF. The CDR3, as DNA: TGTGCCAGTATTGACATACCTCGTGCAACTAATGAAAAACTGTTTTTT. Looking up the rest from reference TRBV19 and TRBJ1-4 gives the full variable domain: DGGITQSPKYLFRKEGQNVTLSCEQNLNHDAMYWYRQDPGQGLRLIYYSQIVNDFQKGDIAEGYSVSREKKESFPLTVTSAQKNPTAFYLCASIDIPRATNEKLFFGSGTQLSVL.

The V gene is TRBV28, the J gene TRBJ1-2; D ambiguous. The CDR3 covers 12 residues. Trimming took 5 bases from V and 7 from J, leaving 11 bases between them. The germline V gene encodes CDR1 MDHEN and CDR2 SYDVKM. CDR3 protein: CASSPTTGGYTF. DNA for the CDR3: TGTGCCAGCAGTCCCACCACGGGTGGCTACACCTTC.

V gene TRBV14 combines with J gene TRBJ2-5; D call uncertain. The CDR3 loop spans 18 amino acids. Germline V CDR1 and CDR2: SGHDN, FVKESK. Trimming shortened V by 0 bases and J by 8 bases, and 25 bases separated the two germline ends. The CDR3 bases are TGTGCCAGCAGCCAAGACCCCGGCCAGGAAGATTCGTTGGGCACCCAGTACTTC. Translated, it gives CASSQDPGQEDSLGTQYF.

The chain is built from TRBV15 and TRBJ1-2; tentative D call: TRBD1 (5 bases). The CDR3 length is 16 residues. The V gene's germline CDR1 is LNHNV and CDR2 YYDKDF (reference sequence). V lost 0 bases and J lost 4, with 15 bases in between. The CDR3 DNA reads TGTGCCACCAGCAGAGATGCGGGGGAGTTTGGCTATGGCTACACCTTC. Translated: CATSRDAGEFGYGYTF.

This clone was counted a few times. The chain combines TRBV9 with TRBJ2-7; 10 bases map to TRBD1. Per the germline V gene, CDR1 is SGDLS and CDR2 is YYNGEE. Unmatched junction bases numbered 12, after V lost 0 bases and J lost 6 bases. The CDR3 runs 17 residues. The CDR3 loop reads CASSVEGQGMSGREQYF. CDR3 sequence (DNA): TGTGCCAGCAGCGTAGAGGGACAGGGGATGTCTGGCCGCGAGCAGTACTTC.

In DNA, the CDR3 is TGTGCCAGCAGCCGGGTTGGAAACACCATATATTTT. Translated, it gives CASSRVGNTIYF. V gene TRBV7-9 combines with J gene TRBJ1-3; no definite D call. Trimming left V 5 bases short and J 3 bases short, with 5 bases between. The CDR3 has 12 amino acids. Germline CDR1 SEHNR, CDR2 FQNEAQ (reference sequence).

V and J are TRBV5-1 and TRBJ2-7; 11 bases are a match to TRBD2. CDR3 length equals 14 residues. Germline CDR1 and CDR2: SGHRS and YFSETQ. The V segment lost 5 bases and the J segment 0 bases; nucleotides outside the gene matches: 1. The CDR3 spells CASRTSGNSYEQYF. CDR3 DNA: TGCGCCAGCAGGACTAGCGGGAACTCCTACGAGCAGTACTTC.

Comments on this clone: Germline and junction disagree at one end, which may indicate a read error. As DNA, the CDR3 is TGTGGCAGCCGGTTGGACGGGAACTACGAGCAGTACTTC. This encodes CGSRLDGNYEQYF. V is TRBV2 and J is TRBJ2-7, with D possibly being TRBD2 (5 bases). CDR1 is SNHLY, CDR2 FYNNEI, per germline. The CDR3 sequence is 13 residues long.

A few counts support this clone. In DNA, the CDR3 is TGTGCCAGCTCACGAGAAGTCCCCGGCCAGGATTCACCCCTCCACTTT. Protein product: CASSREVPGQDSPLHF. J is TRBJ1-6 and V is TRBV18; D gene ambiguous. Germline assignment: CDR1 KGHSH and CDR2 LQKENI. This CDR3 is built from 16 residues. Trimming cost V 4 bases and J 8 bases, with 18 bases left between them.

This clone has a single count. This chain links TRBV5-1 with TRBJ2-2; weak D call: TRBD1 (6 bases). With 5 bases removed from V and 4 bases from J, the gap between germline ends came to 18 bases. CDR3 length: 16 residues. Looked up from germline, CDR1 is SGHRS and CDR2 is YFSETQ. As DNA, the CDR3 is TGCGCCAGCAGGTCATATGGGGGCACGGGCACCGGGGAGCTGTTTTTT. Residues: CASRSYGGTGTGELFF.

The rearrangement joins TRBV7-9 to TRBJ1-1; weak D call: TRBD1 (6 bases). CDR3 size: 15 residues. The germline V gene has CDR1 SEHNR and CDR2 FQNEAQ (reference sequence). Trimming shortened V by 2 bases and J by 5 bases, and 15 bases separated the two germline ends. The CDR3 sequence is CASSLSPQGRTEAFF. In DNA form, the CDR3 reads TGTGCCAGCAGCTTAAGTCCACAGGGTAGGACTGAAGCTTTCTTT.

This chain uses TRBV7-7 with TRBJ1-3; D unresolved. The germline gives CDR1 SSHAT, CDR2 FNYEAQ (reference sequence). The germline V and J ends were trimmed by 5 bases and 4 bases, with 15 bases remaining between them. This CDR3 spans 15 amino acids. The CDR3 is CASSPGPAGGNTIYF. Written as DNA, the CDR3 is TGTGCCAGCAGCCCGGGCCCTGCGGGCGGAAACACCATATATTTT.

This clone was detected only a few times. The CDR3 sequence: CASSTDEKRPQHF. The CDR3 DNA sequence: TGTGCCAGTAGTACCGACGAAAAGCGGCCCCAGCATTTT. The chain has TRBV19 and TRBJ1-5, with D unresolved. This CDR3 contains 13 residues. Per the germline V gene, CDR1 is LNHDA and CDR2 is SQIVND (reference sequence). Trimming left V 4 bases short and J 9 bases short, with 13 bases between.

The chain links TRBV7-9 to TRBJ1-1; no reliable D call. The V gene lost 7 bases and the J gene lost 8 bases, with 26 bases spanning the gap. The germline V gene encodes CDR1 SEHNR and CDR2 FQNEAQ (reference sequence). This CDR3 contains 16 residues. CDR3 in amino acids: CASTLGLPQSLLEAFF. DNA of the CDR3: TGTGCCAGCACCCTCGGGTTACCACAATCGCTCTTAGAAGCTTTCTTT. Variable domain in full (rest from reference TRBV7-9 and TRBJ1-1): DTGVSQNPRHKITKRGQNVTFRCDPISEHNRLYWYRQTLGQGPEFLTYFQNEAQLEKSRLLSDRFSAERPKGSFSTLEIQRTEQGDSAMYLCASTLGLPQSLLEAFFGQGTRLTVV.

The gene calls are TRBV10-2 and TRBJ2-7, with a weak D call TRBD2 (5 bases). The germline V and J ends were trimmed by 6 bases and 6 bases, with 18 bases remaining between them. The CDR3 sequence is 14 residues long. Germline loops: CDR1 WSHSY, CDR2 SAAADI. The CDR3: CASSGVPGETEQYF. Written as DNA, the CDR3 is TGCGCCAGCAGCGGGGTCCCAGGAGAGACCGAGCAGTACTTC.

This chain connects TRBV2 to TRBJ1-5, with TRBD1 identical over 7 bases. V shed 6 bases, J shed 4 bases, and the junction held 6 bases outside the gene matches. Germline V gives CDR1 SNHLY, CDR2 FYNNEI. The CDR3 has 14 residues. The CDR3 sequence is CASRDRDRNQPQHF. In DNA, the CDR3 is TGTGCCAGCAGGGACCGGGACAGAAATCAGCCCCAGCATTTT.

CDR3 nucleotides: TGTGCCAGCAGTGGGACAGGGAGCGGGGCCAACGTCCTGACTTTC. Translated: CASSGTGSGANVLTF. The chain couples TRBV6-2 or TRBV6-3 to TRBJ2-6; 9 nucleotides match TRBD1. Losses at the gene ends were 5 bases for V and 4 bases for J; bases not matched to a gene: 3. The germline gives CDR1 MNHEY, CDR2 SVGEGT. CDR3 length: 15 residues.

This chain's CDR3 is CASSIGRQGGGYTF. The CDR3 DNA sequence: TGTGCCAGTAGTATAGGGCGGCAGGGCGGCGGCTACACCTTC. The J gene is TRBJ1-2, the V gene TRBV19, with D possibly being TRBD1 (5 bases). V was shortened by 1 base and J by 8 bases, with 14 bases between the two germline ends. Germline V gene sequence: CDR1 LNHDA, CDR2 SQIVND (reference sequence). This CDR3 spans 14 amino acids.

The gene calls are TRBV7-2 and TRBJ2-1; the D gene is possibly TRBD2 (6 bases). CDR1 and CDR2 from the germline V gene are SGHTA and FQGNSA. V lost 5 bases and J 8 bases, leaving 19 bases between the germline ends. There are 15 residues in the CDR3. This CDR3 reads CASSLRYSGDDEQFF. DNA of the CDR3: TGTGCCAGCAGCCTAAGGTACTCGGGGGACGATGAGCAGTTCTTC.

This clone appeared a single time. V and J are TRBV28 and TRBJ1-5; D possibly corresponds to TRBD1 (5 bases). The CDR3 is made up of 15 amino acids. V was trimmed by 3 bases and J by 4 bases, leaving 13 bases between them. Per germline, CDR1 MDHEN and CDR2 SYDVKM. This CDR3 is CASSFSGGGNQPQHF. The CDR3 nucleotides are TGTGCCAGCAGTTTCTCTGGGGGGGGAAATCAGCCCCAGCATTTT.

This rearrangement joins TRBV7-2 to TRBJ1-6, with 11 bases that match TRBD1. Trimming cost V 8 bases and J 9 bases; bases outside gene matches: 6. This CDR3 spans 14 amino acids. Germline CDR1 and CDR2: SGHTA and FQGNSA. The CDR3 DNA sequence: TGTGCCAGCGACCTAGGGACAGGGGGTTCACCCCTCCACTTT. Translating it yields CASDLGTGGSPLHF. Together with reference TRBV7-2 and TRBJ1-6, the CDR3 gives the full variable domain: GAGVSQSPSNKVTEKGKDVELRCDPISGHTALYWYRQSLGQGLEFLIYFQGNSAPDKSGLPSDRFSAERTGGSVSTLTIQRTQQEDSAVYLCASDLGTGGSPLHFGNGTRLTVT.